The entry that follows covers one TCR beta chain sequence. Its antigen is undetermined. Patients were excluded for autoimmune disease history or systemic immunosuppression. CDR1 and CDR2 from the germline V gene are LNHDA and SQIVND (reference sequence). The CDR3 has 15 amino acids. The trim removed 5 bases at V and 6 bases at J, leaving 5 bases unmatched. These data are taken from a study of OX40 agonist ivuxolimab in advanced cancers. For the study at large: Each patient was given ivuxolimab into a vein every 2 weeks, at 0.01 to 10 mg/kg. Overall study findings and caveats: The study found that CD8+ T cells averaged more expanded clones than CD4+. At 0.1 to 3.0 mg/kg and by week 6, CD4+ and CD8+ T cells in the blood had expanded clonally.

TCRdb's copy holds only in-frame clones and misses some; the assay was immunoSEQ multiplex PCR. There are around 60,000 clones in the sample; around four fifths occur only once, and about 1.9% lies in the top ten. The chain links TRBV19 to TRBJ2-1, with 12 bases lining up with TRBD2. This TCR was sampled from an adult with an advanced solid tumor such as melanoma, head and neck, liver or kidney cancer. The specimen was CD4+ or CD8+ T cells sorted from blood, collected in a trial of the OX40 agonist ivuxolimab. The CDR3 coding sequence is TGTGCCAGTAGTGAAAGGACTAGCGGGGCCAATGAGCAGTTCTTC. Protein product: CASSERTSGANEQFF.